This T cell receptor beta chain was sequenced in a study of blood T cell repertoires in COVID-19. V was cut by 0 bases and J by 7 bases, with 9 bases left in between. This CDR3 has 13 amino acids. Germline CDR1 reads LGHDT; CDR2 reads YNNKEL (reference sequence). TCRdb's copy holds only in-frame clones and misses some; the assay was immunoSEQ multiplex PCR. The sample consists of 65,000 to 75,000 clones, approximately 78% of them appearing once. The V call is TRBV3-1 (or the pseudogene TRBV3-2), the J call TRBJ1-2; D not certain. The source is an older man with acute or convalescent COVID-19. Sequenced input: peripheral blood. The chain's CDR3 is CASSQDGVTGYTF. Here the CDR3 DNA reads TGTGCCAGCAGCCAAGACGGAGTGACTGGCTACACCTTC.